The TCR beta chain under discussion was sequenced for a study of Ad26.COV2.S vaccination and SARS-CoV-2 variants. V dropped 4 bases and J dropped 0 bases, with 10 bases sitting between them. Per germline, CDR1 SGHRS and CDR2 YFSETQ. CDR3 length: 14 amino acids. Libraries were prepared by immunoSEQ multiplex PCR; TCRdb keeps only in-frame clonotypes and omits some of them. The table has over 400,000 clones, nearly 90% seen once. This clone was detected only once. Indicated treatment: 15 to 20 received Ad26.COV2.S at low or high dose, single or two shots; roughly five received placebo; per-sample allocation not given. Specimens were obtained on day 63 following the first vaccine or placebo injection.

The chain uses TRBV5-1 and TRBJ1-1, with D hard to call. This clonotype was sampled from a person aged 18-65 years who received the Ad26.COV2.S COVID-19 vaccine or a placebo. The material sequenced was peripheral blood, taken in a trial of Ad26.COV2.S vaccine versus placebo. CDR3 in amino acids: CASSPSGLNTEAFF. CDR3 coding DNA: TGCGCCAGCAGCCCCTCGGGGTTGAACACTGAAGCTTTCTTT.